This T cell receptor (beta chain) came from a study of shared clonotypes between healthy human individuals. Each donor was a Caucasian adult residing in Nashville, Tennessee. Execution of the assay was at deep level. The table came from immunoSEQ multiplex PCR; TCRdb's copy has only in-frame clones and leaves some out. The repertoire holds more than 450,000 clones, 79% seen once, with under 15% in the top ten. In germline, CDR1 is SGHDT, CDR2 YYEEEE. The V end was cut by 4 bases, the J end by 8 bases, with 12 bases between. This CDR3 region has 13 residues. This chain links TRBV5-6 with TRBJ1-4; TRBD1 is a possible D gene (6 bases). This receptor was obtained from a woman aged 40 to 50 in good health. Some clones in this sample may be carry-over from other donors' samples. The material sequenced was PBMCs. Written as DNA, the CDR3 is TGTGCCAGCAGCCTACGGGGGGGCGAAAAACTGTTTTTT. This sequence encodes CASSLRGGEKLFF.